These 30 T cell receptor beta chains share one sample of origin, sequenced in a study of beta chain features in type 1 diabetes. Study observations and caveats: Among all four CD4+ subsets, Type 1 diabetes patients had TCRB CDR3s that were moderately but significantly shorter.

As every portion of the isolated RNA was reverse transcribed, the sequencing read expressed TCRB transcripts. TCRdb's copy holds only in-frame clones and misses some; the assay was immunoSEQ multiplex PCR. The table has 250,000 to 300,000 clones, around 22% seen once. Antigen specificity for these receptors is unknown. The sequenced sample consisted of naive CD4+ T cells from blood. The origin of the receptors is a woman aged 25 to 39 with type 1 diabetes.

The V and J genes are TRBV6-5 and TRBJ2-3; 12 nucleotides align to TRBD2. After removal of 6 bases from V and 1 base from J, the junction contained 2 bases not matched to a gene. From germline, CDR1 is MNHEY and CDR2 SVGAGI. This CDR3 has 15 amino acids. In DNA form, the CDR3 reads TGTGCCAGCAGGGGACTAGCGGGCGGCACAGATACGCAGTATTTT. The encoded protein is CASRGLAGGTDTQYF.

The CDR3 DNA is TGTGCCAGTAGTTCATGGGACAGCTCTGAAAAACTGTTTTTT. Its translation: CASSSWDSSEKLFF. The rearrangement uses TRBV19 and TRBJ1-4; TRBD1 matches 7 bases. The CDR3 has 14 amino acids. Germline CDR1 and CDR2: LNHDA and SQIVND (reference sequence). The junction had 7 bases not matched to a gene; V was cut back by 5 bases and J by 7 bases.

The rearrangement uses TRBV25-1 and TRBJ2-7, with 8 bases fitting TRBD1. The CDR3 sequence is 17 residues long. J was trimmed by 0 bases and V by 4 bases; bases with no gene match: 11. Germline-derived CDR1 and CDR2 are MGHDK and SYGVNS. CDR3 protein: CASSALRGQELSYEQYF. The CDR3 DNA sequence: TGTGCCAGCAGTGCCTTAAGGGGACAGGAACTCTCCTACGAGCAGTACTTC.

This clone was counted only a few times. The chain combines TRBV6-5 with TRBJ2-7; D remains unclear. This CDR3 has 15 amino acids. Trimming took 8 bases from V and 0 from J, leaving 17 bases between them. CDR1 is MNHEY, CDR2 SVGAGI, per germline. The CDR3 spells CASAKERRPSYEQYF. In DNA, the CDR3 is TGTGCCAGCGCCAAGGAGCGTCGGCCCTCCTACGAGCAGTACTTC.

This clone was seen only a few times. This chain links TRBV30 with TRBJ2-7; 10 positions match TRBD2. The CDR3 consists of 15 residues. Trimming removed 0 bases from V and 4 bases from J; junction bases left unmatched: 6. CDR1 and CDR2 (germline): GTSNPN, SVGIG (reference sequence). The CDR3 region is CAWSVPASGSYEQYF. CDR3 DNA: TGTGCCTGGAGTGTACCGGCTAGCGGGAGTTACGAGCAGTACTTC.

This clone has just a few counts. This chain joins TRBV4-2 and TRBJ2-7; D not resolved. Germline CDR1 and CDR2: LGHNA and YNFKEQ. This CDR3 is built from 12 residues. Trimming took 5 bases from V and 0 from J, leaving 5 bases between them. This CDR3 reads CASSWSSYEQYF. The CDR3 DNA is TGTGCCAGCAGCTGGAGCTCCTACGAGCAGTACTTC.

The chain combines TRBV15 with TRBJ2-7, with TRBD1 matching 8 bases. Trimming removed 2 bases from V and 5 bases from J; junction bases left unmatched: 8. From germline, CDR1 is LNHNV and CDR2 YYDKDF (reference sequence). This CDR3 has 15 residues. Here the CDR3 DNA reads TGTGCCACCAGCAGAAACCGACAGGGGTACAACGAGCAGTACTTC. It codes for CATSRNRQGYNEQYF. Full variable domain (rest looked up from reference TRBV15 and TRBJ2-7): DAMVIQNPRYQVTQFGKPVTLSCSQTLNHNVMYWYQQKSSQAPKLLFHYYDKDFNNEADTPDNFQSRRPNTSFCFLDIRSPGLGDTAMYLCATSRNRQGYNEQYFGPGTRLTVT.

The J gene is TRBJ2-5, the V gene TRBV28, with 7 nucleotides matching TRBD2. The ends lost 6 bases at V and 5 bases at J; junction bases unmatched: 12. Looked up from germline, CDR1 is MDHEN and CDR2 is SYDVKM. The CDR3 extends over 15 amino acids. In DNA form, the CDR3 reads TGTGCCAGCAGCCCGAGACTAGCCGCCGGGGAGACCCAGTACTTC. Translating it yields CASSPRLAAGETQYF.

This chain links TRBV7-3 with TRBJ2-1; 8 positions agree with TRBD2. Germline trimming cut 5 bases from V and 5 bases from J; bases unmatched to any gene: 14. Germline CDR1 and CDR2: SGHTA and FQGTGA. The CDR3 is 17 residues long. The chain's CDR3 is CASSAFSLREAHNEQFF. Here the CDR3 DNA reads TGTGCCAGCAGCGCCTTCAGCTTGCGGGAGGCCCACAATGAGCAGTTCTTC.

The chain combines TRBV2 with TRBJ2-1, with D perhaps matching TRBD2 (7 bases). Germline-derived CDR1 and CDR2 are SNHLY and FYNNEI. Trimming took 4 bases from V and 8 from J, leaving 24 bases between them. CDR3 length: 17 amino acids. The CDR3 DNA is TGTGCCAGCAGTGGGCCCAAGGGGGAGGGCCAGGCTTATGAGCAGTTCTTC. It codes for CASSGPKGEGQAYEQFF.

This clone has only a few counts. For the CDR3, the DNA is TGCGCCAGCAGGACGGCTAGCGGGTTCCGGAGGGGGGAGCTGTTTTTT. Translation gives CASRTASGFRRGELFF. The chain combines TRBV4-1 with TRBJ2-2; 8 bases match TRBD2. CDR1 is MGHRA, CDR2 YSYEKL, per germline. The CDR3 runs to 16 residues. The V and J ends lost 6 bases and 8 bases, in that order; junction bases with no gene match: 14.

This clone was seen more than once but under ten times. The CDR3 region has the DNA TGTGCCAGCAGAGTTTTGGCGGGAGGTGAAGATACGCAGTATTTT. As protein: CASRVLAGGEDTQYF. The rearrangement joins TRBV2 to TRBJ2-3, with 8 positions matching TRBD2. With 6 bases clipped from V and 5 bases from J, the junction kept 10 bases outside the gene matches. CDR1 SNHLY and CDR2 FYNNEI come from the germline V gene. CDR3 length: 15 amino acids.

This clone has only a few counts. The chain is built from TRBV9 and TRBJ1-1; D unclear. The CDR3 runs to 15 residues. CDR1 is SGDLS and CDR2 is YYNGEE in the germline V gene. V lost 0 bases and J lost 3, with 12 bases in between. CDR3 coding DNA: TGTGCCAGCAGCGTAGCTCCTGGGCAGTACACTGAAGCTTTCTTT. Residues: CASSVAPGQYTEAFF.

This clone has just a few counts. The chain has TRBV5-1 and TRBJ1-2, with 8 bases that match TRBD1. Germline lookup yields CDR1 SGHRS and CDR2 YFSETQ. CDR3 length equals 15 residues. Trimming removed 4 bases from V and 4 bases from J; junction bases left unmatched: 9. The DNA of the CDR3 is TGCGCCAGCAGCGACCGGACAGGGTGGACCTATGGCTACACCTTC. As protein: CASSDRTGWTYGYTF. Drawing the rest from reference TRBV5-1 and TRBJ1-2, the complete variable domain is KAGVTQTPRYLIKTRGQQVTLSCSPISGHRSVSWYQQTPGQGLQFLFEYFSETQRNKGNFPGRFSGRQFSNSRSEMNVSTLELGDSALYLCASSDRTGWTYGYTFGSGTRLTVV.

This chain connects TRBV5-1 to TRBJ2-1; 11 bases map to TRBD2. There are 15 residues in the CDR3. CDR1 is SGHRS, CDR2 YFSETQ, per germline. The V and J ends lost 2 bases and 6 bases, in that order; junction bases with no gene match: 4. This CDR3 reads CASSFVLAGVNEQFF. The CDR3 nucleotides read TGCGCCAGCAGCTTCGTACTAGCGGGAGTCAATGAGCAGTTCTTC.

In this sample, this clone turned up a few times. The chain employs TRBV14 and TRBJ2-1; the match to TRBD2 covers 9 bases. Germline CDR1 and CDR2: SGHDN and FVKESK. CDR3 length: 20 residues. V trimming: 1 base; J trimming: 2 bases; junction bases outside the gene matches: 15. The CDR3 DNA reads TGTGCCAGCAGCCAAGTACGGCTAGCGGGAAAACCACCTCCCTACAATGAGCAGTTCTTC. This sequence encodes CASSQVRLAGKPPPYNEQFF.

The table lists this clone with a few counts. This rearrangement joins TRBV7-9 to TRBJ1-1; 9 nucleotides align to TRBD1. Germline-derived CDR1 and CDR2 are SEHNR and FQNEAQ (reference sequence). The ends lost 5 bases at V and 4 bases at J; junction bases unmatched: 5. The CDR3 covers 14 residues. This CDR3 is CASSALTGGTEAFF. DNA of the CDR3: TGTGCCAGCAGCGCCTTGACAGGGGGCACTGAAGCTTTCTTT. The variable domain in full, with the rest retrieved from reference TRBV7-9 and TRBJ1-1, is DTGVSQNPRHKITKRGQNVTFRCDPISEHNRLYWYRQTLGQGPEFLTYFQNEAQLEKSRLLSDRFSAERPKGSFSTLEIQRTEQGDSAMYLCASSALTGGTEAFFGQGTRLTVV.

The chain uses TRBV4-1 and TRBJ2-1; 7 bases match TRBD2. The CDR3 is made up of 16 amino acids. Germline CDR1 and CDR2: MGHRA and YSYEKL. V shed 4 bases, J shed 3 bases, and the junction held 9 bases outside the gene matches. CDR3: CASSRQTSPLYNEQFF. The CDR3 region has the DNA TGCGCCAGCAGCCGGCAGACTAGCCCCCTCTACAATGAGCAGTTCTTC.

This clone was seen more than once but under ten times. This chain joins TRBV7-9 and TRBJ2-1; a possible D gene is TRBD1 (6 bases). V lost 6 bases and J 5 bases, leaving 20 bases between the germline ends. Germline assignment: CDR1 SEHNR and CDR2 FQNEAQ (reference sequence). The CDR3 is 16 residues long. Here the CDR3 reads CASRRPAGEEDNEQFF. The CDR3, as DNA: TGTGCCAGCAGACGCCCCGCAGGGGAAGAGGACAATGAGCAGTTCTTC.

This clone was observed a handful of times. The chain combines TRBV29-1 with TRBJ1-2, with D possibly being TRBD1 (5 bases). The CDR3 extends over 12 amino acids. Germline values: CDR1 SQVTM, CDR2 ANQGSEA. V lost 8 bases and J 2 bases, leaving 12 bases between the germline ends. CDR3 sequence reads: CSCSGFNYGYTF. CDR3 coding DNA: TGCAGCTGTTCAGGGTTCAACTATGGCTACACCTTC.

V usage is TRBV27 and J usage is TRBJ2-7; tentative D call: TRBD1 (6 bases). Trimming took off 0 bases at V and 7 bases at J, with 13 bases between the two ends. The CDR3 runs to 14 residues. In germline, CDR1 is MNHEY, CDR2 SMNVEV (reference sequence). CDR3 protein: CASSLSQGSGEQYF. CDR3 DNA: TGTGCCAGCAGTTTATCACAGGGCTCGGGGGAGCAGTACTTC.

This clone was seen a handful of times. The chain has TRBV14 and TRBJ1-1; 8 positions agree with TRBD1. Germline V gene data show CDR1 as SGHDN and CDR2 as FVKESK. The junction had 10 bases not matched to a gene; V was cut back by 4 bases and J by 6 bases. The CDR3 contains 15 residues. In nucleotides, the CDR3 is TGTGCCAGCAGCCGAGGCGCAGGGGGCAACGCTGAAGCTTTCTTT. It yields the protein CASSRGAGGNAEAFF.

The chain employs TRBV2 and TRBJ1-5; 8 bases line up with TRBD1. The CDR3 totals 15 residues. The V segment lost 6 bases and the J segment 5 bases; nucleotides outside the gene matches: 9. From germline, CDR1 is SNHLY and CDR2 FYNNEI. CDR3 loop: CASRGQAVAHQPQHF. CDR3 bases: TGTGCCAGCAGGGGACAGGCTGTTGCCCATCAGCCCCAGCATTTT.

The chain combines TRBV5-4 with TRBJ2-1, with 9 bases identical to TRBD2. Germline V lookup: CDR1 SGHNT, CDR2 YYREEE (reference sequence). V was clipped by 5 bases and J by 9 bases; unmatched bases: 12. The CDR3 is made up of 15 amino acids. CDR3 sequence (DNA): TGTGCCAGCAGTCCGGGACTAGCCGCCGCCCTTGAGCAGTTCTTC. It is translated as CASSPGLAAALEQFF.

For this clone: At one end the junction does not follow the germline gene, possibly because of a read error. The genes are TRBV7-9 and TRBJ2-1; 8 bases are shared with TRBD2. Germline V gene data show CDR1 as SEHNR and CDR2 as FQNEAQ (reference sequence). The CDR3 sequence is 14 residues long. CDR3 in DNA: TGTGCCAGCAGCCTAGCGGGCCCATACAATGAGCAGTTCTTC. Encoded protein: CASSLAGPYNEQFF.

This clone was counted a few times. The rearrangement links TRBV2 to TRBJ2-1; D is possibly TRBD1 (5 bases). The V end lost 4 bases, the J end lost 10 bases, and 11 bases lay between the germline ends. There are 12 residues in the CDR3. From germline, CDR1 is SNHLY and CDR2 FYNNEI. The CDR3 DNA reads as TGTGCCAGCAGTGGTACGTCAGGGGAGCAGTTCTTC. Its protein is CASSGTSGEQFF.

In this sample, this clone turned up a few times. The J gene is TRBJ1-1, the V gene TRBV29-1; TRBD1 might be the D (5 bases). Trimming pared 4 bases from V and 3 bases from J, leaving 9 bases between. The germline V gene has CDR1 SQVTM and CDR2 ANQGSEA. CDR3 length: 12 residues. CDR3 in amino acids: CSVGQGHTEAFF. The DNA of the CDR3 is TGCAGCGTTGGGCAGGGTCACACTGAAGCTTTCTTT.

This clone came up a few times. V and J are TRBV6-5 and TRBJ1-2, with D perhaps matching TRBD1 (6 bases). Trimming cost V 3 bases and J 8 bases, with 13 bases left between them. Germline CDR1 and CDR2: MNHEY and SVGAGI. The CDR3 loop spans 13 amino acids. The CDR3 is CASSYTRGSGYTF. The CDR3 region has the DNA TGTGCCAGCAGTTATACCAGGGGAAGCGGCTACACCTTC.

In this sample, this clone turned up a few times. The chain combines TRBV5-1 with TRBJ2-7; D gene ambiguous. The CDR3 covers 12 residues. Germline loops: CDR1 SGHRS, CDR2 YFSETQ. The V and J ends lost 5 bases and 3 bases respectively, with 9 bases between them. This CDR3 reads CASSDKIYEQYF. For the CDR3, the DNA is TGCGCCAGCAGTGACAAAATCTACGAGCAGTACTTC. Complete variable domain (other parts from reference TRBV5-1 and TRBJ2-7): KAGVTQTPRYLIKTRGQQVTLSCSPISGHRSVSWYQQTPGQGLQFLFEYFSETQRNKGNFPGRFSGRQFSNSRSEMNVSTLELGDSALYLCASSDKIYEQYFGPGTRLTVT.

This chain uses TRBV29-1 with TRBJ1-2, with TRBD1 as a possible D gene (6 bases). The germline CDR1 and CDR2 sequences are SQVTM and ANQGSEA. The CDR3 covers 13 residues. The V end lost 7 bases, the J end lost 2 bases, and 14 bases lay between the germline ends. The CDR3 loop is CSGGQHVNYGYTF. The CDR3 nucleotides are TGCAGCGGTGGACAGCATGTAAACTATGGCTACACCTTC.